This T cell receptor (beta chain) was sequenced during a study of T cell responses to AZD1222 COVID-19 vaccine. A word on this clone: The antigen is undetermined.

Measured with immunoSEQ multiplex PCR; TCRdb has only the in-frame clones, and not every one. The sample contains approximately 140,000 clones, about 87% of which appear only once. Trimming shortened V by 3 bases and J by 8 bases, and 19 bases separated the two germline ends. The CDR3 sequence is 15 residues long. Germline-derived CDR1 and CDR2 are SNHLY and FYNNEI. The study's findings and limits: At 160-218 and 743-854, vaccine-associated CD4 TCRs were dominant, and they spanned spike. Among the donors, most were white British and more were female, and clonal diversity was possibly underestimated. Spike-specific TCR breadth and depth grew following two AZD1222 doses.

Material: peripheral blood, obtained on day 0 of AZD1222 vaccination. This sequence originates from an adult in good health. The V and J genes are TRBV2 and TRBJ1-2; a possible D gene is TRBD1 (6 bases). The CDR3 spells CASSDPQGLLGGYTF. CDR3 nucleotides: TGTGCCAGCAGTGACCCCCAGGGGCTTCTGGGGGGCTACACCTTC.